Listed below are T cell receptor beta chains from one sample, sequenced in a study of blood T cell repertoires in COVID-19. Method: immunoSEQ multiplex PCR; TCRdb's copy keeps in-frame clones and lacks some. The data contain about 670,000 clones, 70% to 90% of them singletons. Sequenced material: peripheral blood. Source of these receptors: a woman between 18 and 29 years old with acute or convalescent COVID-19. Each CDR3 is given with its conserved first and last residue. A D gene is named only where the DNA matches it firmly. The size of a clone is reported for some rows only, either as once, few or many, or as a class for expanded clones.

J: TRBJ2-3; D: -; size: -; V: TRBV21-1; CDR3: CASSKGKGWAGGQGGSQYF; DNA: TGTGCCAGCAGCAAAGGAAAGGGATGGGCAGGGGGCCAAGGTGGATCGCAGTATTTT
J: TRBJ2-3; D: -; size: -; V: TRBV19; CDR3: CASSIGTERYTDTQYF; DNA: TGTGCCAGTAGTATAGGAACAGAAAGATACACAGATACGCAGTATTTT
J: TRBJ1-1; D: TRBD1; size: once; V: TRBV5-5; CDR3: CASSPGGGFWNTEAFF; DNA: TGTGCCAGCAGTCCGGGAGGGGGCTTTTGGAACACTGAAGCTTTCTTT
J: TRBJ2-2; D: TRBD2; size: -; V: TRBV24-1; CDR3: CATSDWGLAGSNTGELFF; DNA: TGTGCCACCAGTGATTGGGGACTAGCGGGGTCTAACACCGGGGAGCTGTTTTTT
J: TRBJ2-7; D: -; size: -; V: TRBV6-5; CDR3: CASSYLTSGSYEQYF; DNA: TGTGCCAGCAGTTACTTGACTAGTGGCTCCTACGAGCAGTACTTC
J: TRBJ1-5; D: -; size: -; V: TRBV18; CDR3: CASSGALSNQPQHF; DNA: TGTGCCAGCTCGGGGGCCCTTAGCAATCAGCCCCAGCATTTT
J: TRBJ2-5; D: -; size: -; V: TRBV4-2; CDR3: CASSQDEQGQETQYF; DNA: TGTGCCAGCAGCCAAGATGAGCAGGGGCAAGAGACCCAGTACTTC
J: TRBJ1-2; D: -; size: -; V: TRBV3-1/TRBV3-2; CDR3: CASSQGQGTYGYTF; DNA: TGTGCCAGCAGCCAAGGTCAGGGGACCTATGGCTACACCTTC
J: TRBJ1-1; D: -; size: -; V: TRBV3-1/TRBV3-2; CDR3: CASSQGVEAFF; DNA: TGTGCCAGCAGCCAAGGAGTAGAAGCTTTCTTT
J: TRBJ2-6; D: -; size: -; V: TRBV3-1/TRBV3-2; CDR3: CASSQDRVLTF; DNA: TGTGCCAGCAGCCAAGACAGGGTCCTGACTTTC
J: TRBJ1-1; D: -; size: -; V: TRBV5-1; CDR3: CASSSGHLNTEAFF; DNA: TGCGCCAGCAGCTCGGGACACCTGAACACTGAAGCTTTCTTT
J: TRBJ2-6; D: TRBD1; size: -; V: TRBV6-2/TRBV6-3; CDR3: CASSSSGGGGANVLTF; DNA: TGTGCCAGCAGTTCCTCAGGGGGCGGTGGGGCCAACGTCCTGACTTTC
J: TRBJ1-1; D: -; size: -; V: TRBV7-3; CDR3: CASSLTPGTEAFF; DNA: TGTGCCAGCAGCTTAACTCCGGGCACTGAAGCTTTCTTT
J: TRBJ2-7; D: -; size: few; V: TRBV10-2; CDR3: CASSPGEKDEQYF; DNA: TGCGCCAGCAGTCCAGGGGAAAAGGACGAGCAGTACTTC
J: TRBJ1-1; D: -; size: -; V: TRBV12-3/TRBV12-4; CDR3: CASSKGMNTEAFF; DNA: TGTGCCAGCAGCAAGGGGATGAACACTGAAGCTTTCTTT
J: TRBJ1-1; D: -; size: -; V: TRBV4-2; CDR3: CASSQLLGQLNTEAFF; DNA: TGTGCCAGCAGCCAACTCCTGGGCCAGCTGAACACTGAAGCTTTCTTT
J: TRBJ2-5; D: TRBD1; size: -; V: TRBV9; CDR3: CASSPHWGQGEETQYF; DNA: TGTGCCAGCAGCCCCCACTGGGGACAGGGAGAAGAGACCCAGTACTTC
J: TRBJ2-2; D: -; size: -; V: TRBV20-1; CDR3: CSASTDTGELFF; DNA: TGCAGTGCTAGTACAGACACCGGGGAGCTGTTTTTT
J: TRBJ2-1; D: TRBD2; size: -; V: TRBV5-5; CDR3: CASSLASDPGTSNFF; DNA: TGTGCCAGCAGCTTGGCCTCCGACCCCGGGACTAGCAATTTCTTC
J: TRBJ2-7; D: -; size: -; V: TRBV21-1; CDR3: CASSKAGGYEQYF; DNA: TGTGCCAGCAGCAAAGCGGGGGGCTACGAGCAGTACTTC
J: TRBJ1-6; D: -; size: -; V: TRBV18; CDR3: CASSPVADNSPLHF; DNA: TGTGCCAGCTCACCTGTGGCCGATAATTCACCCCTCCACTTT
J: TRBJ2-5; D: -; size: -; V: TRBV5-6; CDR3: CASSFPQEIETQYF; DNA: TGTGCCAGCAGCTTCCCACAGGAGATTGAGACCCAGTACTTC